This paragraph covers one T cell receptor beta chain sequence. What it recognizes is unknown. The data derive from a study of cytomegalovirus exposure and HLA in healthy donors. General study findings and limits: A reported reduction in N-insertions relative to the roughly 700-donor mean was seen in an Asian-associated ancestry cluster in a later analysis.

It was with 60 Vbeta and 13 Jbeta primers that the PCR ran. Here immunoSEQ multiplex PCR was the method, and the copy in TCRdb shows in-frame clones only, minus some. The table lists tens of thousands of clones, around 64% of them singletons, with 3.5% to 4.5% in the top ten. This CDR3 is 14 amino acids long. Germline V gene data show CDR1 as MNHNS and CDR2 as SASEGT. The ends were cut back, 8 bases at V and 1 base at J, with 15 bases in the middle. The chain joins TRBV6-1 to TRBJ2-7, with D possibly being TRBD1 (7 bases). Sequences were obtained from PBMCs. This TCR derives from a woman aged 50 to 65 in good health and CMV-seronegative. CDR3 residues: CASGTAGISYEQYF. As DNA, the CDR3 is TGTGCCAGCGGGACAGCGGGTATATCCTACGAGCAGTACTTC.